The subject of this entry is one T cell receptor beta chain. Its antigen is still unknown. Sequence at one end of the junction differs from germline and may be a read error. Per germline, CDR1 SGHAT and CDR2 FQNNGV. This CDR3 is 16 amino acids long. cDNA specific to TCR beta was made from about 0.45 ug of total RNA, with a constant-region primer employed for priming. TCR beta libraries came from three nested multiplex PCR rounds using slightly modified ARM-PCR. PCR rounds one and two used TRBV1-TRBV30 forward primers with a C-beta reverse primer for 10 cycles each. In TCRdb, the multiplex PCR reads were re-called with MiXCR into one record per CDR3 protein. The sample lists about 21,000 distinct CDR3 sequences, about 65% occurring once. The sample comes from a study of tumor-infiltrating lymphocytes in primary liver carcinoma. For the study at large: The five patients, who were men and women, ranged in age from 30 to 69 years. Findings of the study overall: Against blood, tumors held a significantly higher top-250-clone fraction (p = 0.039).

Investigators took RNA and DNA out together from approximately 22-30 mg of unsorted bulk tissue. Treatment of the patients' primary liver carcinoma consisted of surgical resection. All tumor specimens exceeded 75% viable tumor cells. Specimen: liver tumor tissue from sampling region 1. Sample subset: tumor region T1, superior pole. This receptor was identified in a man between 40 and 49 years old with primary liver carcinoma and hepatitis B virus infection. The chain joins TRBV11-2 to TRBJ2-5; D is ambiguous. This chain's CDR3 is CASSLTAVGLGETQYF. The CDR3 DNA is TGTGCAAGCAGCTTAACAGCAGTGGGCTTGGGGGAGACCCAGTACTTC.